Included here is one T cell receptor (beta chain) sequence, with context. The antigen remains unidentified. Assay: immunoSEQ multiplex PCR; the TCRdb copy retains only in-frame clones and omits some. The sample has some 17,000 clones, approximately 88% seen once. The record originates from a study of OX40 agonist ivuxolimab in advanced cancers. Whole-study results and caveats: Circulating CD4+ and CD8+ T cells showed clonal expansion by week 6 at 0.1 to 3.0 mg/kg.

J lost 1 base, V lost 4 bases, and 1 base had no gene match. CDR1 MNHEY and CDR2 SMNVEV come from the germline V gene (reference sequence). The CDR3 is made up of 15 amino acids. The chain has TRBV27 and TRBJ2-6; 7 positions agree with TRBD1. This receptor was taken from an adult with an advanced solid tumor such as melanoma, head and neck, liver or kidney cancer. The sequences come from CD4+ or CD8+ T cells sorted from blood, collected in a trial of the OX40 agonist ivuxolimab. The CDR3 is CASSSGQSGANVLTF. In nucleotides, the CDR3 is TGTGCCAGCAGTTCGGGACAGTCTGGGGCCAACGTCCTGACTTTC.